A selection of T cell receptor beta chains follows, all from one sample in a study of blood T cells in healthy people across ages. TCRdb reanalysed the 5' RACE reads using MiXCR and keeps one entry per CDR3 protein. The repertoire holds under 2,000,000 distinct CDR3 sequences, approximately 50% seen once, with about 2.1% in the top ten. Source material: blood. The source is a woman in her thirties or forties in good health. CDR3s include the opening cysteine and the closing phenylalanine or tryptophan. Each record gives: clone size, D gene, V gene, J gene, CDR3 protein, CDR3 DNA. The D gene is left open where the match is weak. Clone size is shown for a subset of rows, as once, few, many or a class of expanded clone.

NA	NA	TRBV5-6	TRBJ1-1	CASSRGHPEREAFF	TGTGCCAGCAGCCGGGGACACCCCGAGCGTGAAGCTTTCTTT
few	NA	TRBV6-1	TRBJ1-2	CASSFYGYTF	TGTGCCAGTAGTTTCTATGGCTACACCTTC
NA	NA	TRBV2	TRBJ2-1	CASSGALSSYNEQFF	TGTGCCAGCAGTGGGGCCCTGAGCTCCTACAATGAGCAGTTCTTC
few	TRBD1	TRBV6-1	TRBJ1-6	CASMQGTVLNSPLHF	TGTGCCAGCATGCAGGGGACAGTACTTAATTCACCCCTCCACTTT
NA	NA	TRBV28	TRBJ2-1	CASSHLYEQFF	TGTGCCAGCAGTCACCTCTACGAGCAGTTCTTC
many	TRBD2	TRBV7-2	TRBJ2-5	CASSFGGGAETQYF	TGTGCCAGCAGCTTTGGCGGGGGGGCGGAGACCCAGTACTTC
few	TRBD1	TRBV29-1	TRBJ2-5	CSVGAPGQALIEQYF	TGCAGCGTGGGAGCCCCGGGACAGGCGCTTATAGAGCAGTACTTC
few	TRBD1	TRBV29-1	TRBJ2-5	CSVWDRGETQYF	TGCAGCGTTTGGGACAGGGGAGAGACCCAGTACTTC
few	NA	TRBV7-2	TRBJ2-1	CASRGRGGVNNEQFF	TGTGCCAGCCGCGGTCGCGGGGGCGTAAACAATGAGCAGTTCTTC
NA	NA	TRBV12-3/TRBV12-4	TRBJ2-3	CASSYVSPTDTQYF	TGTGCCAGCAGTTATGTATCCCCCACAGATACGCAGTATTTT
NA	NA	TRBV20-1	TRBJ2-6	CSAMGSGANVLTF	TGCAGTGCTATGGGGTCTGGGGCCAACGTCCTGACTTTC
few	TRBD1	TRBV4-2	TRBJ1-2	CASSQDGDSLNYGYTF	TGTGCCAGCAGCCAAGATGGGGACAGCTTAAACTATGGCTACACCTTC
NA	NA	TRBV13	TRBJ2-5	CASSLGRRAEQYF	TGTGCCAGCAGCTTAGGCCGGCGGGCGGAGCAGTACTTC
NA	NA	TRBV15	TRBJ1-1	CATSRDNRVNTEAFF	TGTGCCACCAGCAGAGATAACAGGGTGAACACTGAAGCTTTCTTT
few	TRBD1	TRBV20-1	TRBJ2-5	CSASDRVMETQYF	TGCAGTGCTTCGGACAGGGTTATGGAGACCCAGTACTTC
NA	TRBD2	TRBV20-1	TRBJ2-7	CSRQRGTFEEQYF	TGCAGCCGTCAGCGGGGGACGTTTGAGGAGCAGTACTTC
few	NA	TRBV10-1	TRBJ2-7	CASSRSTGLGSYEQYF	TGCGCCAGCAGTCGATCAACAGGGCTGGGATCCTACGAGCAGTACTTC
NA	TRBD1	TRBV20-1	TRBJ1-6	CSALRTGVSSPLHF	TGCAGTGCCCTTCGCACAGGGGTCTCTTCACCCCTCCACTTT
NA	NA	TRBV6-6	TRBJ2-7	CASSFQAGEQYF	TGTGCCAGCAGTTTTCAGGCTGGCGAGCAGTACTTC
once	NA	TRBV20-1	TRBJ1-1	CSARDTWSTEAFF	TGCAGTGCTAGAGATACGTGGAGCACTGAAGCTTTCTTT
few	TRBD1	TRBV29-1	TRBJ2-7	CSVAGTGDNEQYF	TGCAGCGTTGCTGGGACAGGGGACAACGAGCAGTACTTC
few	TRBD1	TRBV20-1	TRBJ2-5	CSASLHRTGETQYF	TGCAGTGCTAGTCTTCATAGGACAGGAGAGACCCAGTACTTC
NA	NA	TRBV20-1	TRBJ1-2	CSASGGGERSYTF	TGCAGTGCAAGCGGTGGGGGCGAAAGGAGCTACACCTTC
NA	TRBD2	TRBV20-1	TRBJ2-7	CSARVSAGGYHEQYF	TGCAGTGCTAGAGTCTCGGCCGGGGGGTACCACGAGCAGTACTTC
few	NA	TRBV29-1	TRBJ2-7	CSVEGMDGSSYEQYF	TGCAGCGTTGAAGGGATGGACGGGAGCTCCTACGAGCAGTACTTC
NA	NA	TRBV5-1	TRBJ1-1	CASSRSRGGNTEAFF	TGCGCCAGCAGCCGGTCCCGTGGGGGGAACACTGAAGCTTTCTTT
NA	TRBD2	TRBV5-6	TRBJ2-1	CASSFPGLAGGHNEQFF	TGTGCCAGCAGCTTCCCGGGACTAGCGGGGGGCCACAATGAGCAGTTCTTC
NA	TRBD1	TRBV28	TRBJ1-1	CASSLYGTGLGEAFF	TGTGCCAGCAGTTTATACGGGACAGGGTTGGGTGAAGCTTTCTTT
NA	NA	TRBV2	TRBJ2-6	CASSLSNVLTF	TGTGCCAGCAGTCTCTCCAACGTCCTGACTTTC
NA	TRBD2	TRBV20-1	TRBJ2-1	CSARGEGGSSYNEQFF	TGCAGTGCTAGAGGGGAGGGCGGGAGCTCCTACAATGAGCAGTTCTTC
few	TRBD1	TRBV7-2	TRBJ2-3	CASSSVGTGDSDTQYF	TGTGCCAGCAGCTCCGTTGGGACAGGGGATTCAGATACGCAGTATTTT
few	TRBD2	TRBV7-9	TRBJ2-3	CASSPSGISTDTQYF	TGTGCCAGCAGCCCCAGCGGGATAAGCACAGATACGCAGTATTTT
NA	NA	TRBV5-1	TRBJ1-2	CASSLAQGSDGYTF	TGCGCCAGCAGCTTGGCGCAGGGATCGGACGGCTACACCTTC
few	NA	TRBV5-1	TRBJ2-3	CASSRTITDTQYF	TGCGCCAGCAGTCGCACGATCACAGATACGCAGTATTTT
many	TRBD2	TRBV7-2	TRBJ2-3	CASSLTSVSTDTQYF	TGTGCCAGCAGCTTAACTAGCGTCAGCACAGATACGCAGTATTTT
NA	TRBD2	TRBV12-3/TRBV12-4	TRBJ2-1	CASSPETGTSRSSEQFF	TGTGCCAGCAGCCCTGAGACCGGGACTAGCAGATCATCTGAGCAGTTCTTC
NA	NA	TRBV5-1	TRBJ1-2	CASSLVSGANYGYTF	TGCGCCAGCAGCTTGGTTTCGGGGGCGAACTATGGCTACACCTTC
NA	TRBD1	TRBV6-6	TRBJ2-7	CASSHRQGTSYEQYF	TGTGCCAGCAGCCACCGACAGGGAACGTCCTACGAGCAGTACTTC
NA	NA	TRBV9	TRBJ1-1	CASSVVGDPTEAFF	TGTGCCAGCAGCGTAGTGGGGGATCCGACTGAAGCTTTCTTT
NA	NA	TRBV9	TRBJ1-2	CASMGPEGGYYGYTF	TGTGCCTCAATGGGCCCCGAAGGTGGCTACTATGGCTACACCTTC
once	TRBD1	TRBV5-1	TRBJ2-7	CASRTGLPSYEQYF	TGCGCCAGCAGGACAGGGCTCCCCTCCTACGAGCAGTACTTC
NA	NA	TRBV6-2/TRBV6-3	TRBJ2-1	CASRPAGVSSYNEQFF	TGTGCCAGCAGACCAGCGGGCGTTAGCTCCTACAATGAGCAGTTCTTC